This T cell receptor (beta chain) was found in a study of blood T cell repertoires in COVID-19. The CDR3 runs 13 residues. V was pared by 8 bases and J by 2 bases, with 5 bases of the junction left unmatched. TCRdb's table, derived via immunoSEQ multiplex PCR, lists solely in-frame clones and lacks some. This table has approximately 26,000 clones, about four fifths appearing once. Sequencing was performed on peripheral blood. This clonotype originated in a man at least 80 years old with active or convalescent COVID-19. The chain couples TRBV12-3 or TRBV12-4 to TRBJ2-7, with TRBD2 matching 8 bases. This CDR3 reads CASGLAGPYEQYF. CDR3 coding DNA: TGTGCCAGCGGTCTAGCGGGCCCCTACGAGCAGTACTTC.